The subject of this entry is one TCR beta chain. This sample was included in a study of OX40 agonist ivuxolimab in advanced cancers. The germline V gene encodes CDR1 SGHAT and CDR2 FQNNGV. This CDR3 has 16 residues. V lost 1 base and J lost 5; bases outside the gene matches: 9. Clones were sequenced by immunoSEQ multiplex PCR, and TCRdb holds only the in-frame ones, with some missing. The sample contains some 70,000 clones, about 82% of which appear only once. The material was CD4+ or CD8+ T cells sorted from blood, obtained in a trial of the OX40 agonist ivuxolimab. The V gene is TRBV11-2, the J gene TRBJ2-5; 8 bases line up with TRBD2. The clonotype originates from an adult with an advanced solid tumor such as melanoma, head and neck, liver or kidney cancer. CDR3 coding DNA: TGTGCCAGCAGCTTAGTAGCGGGACAAAAGGGGGAGACCCAGTACTTC. Translated: CASSLVAGQKGETQYF.